This section outlines one T cell receptor beta chain sequence together with its context. These data belong to a study of T cells in Graves' hyperthyroidism and ophthalmopathy. About the study: Pretreatment peripheral blood was obtained at initial diagnosis.

The study defined stable Graves' hyperthyroidism as no ophthalmopathy progression within 18 months. Newly diagnosed hyperthyroidism patients aged 18 to 65 years had disease lasting under 2 months. CDR3 length equals 16 residues. The V and J ends lost 1 base and 3 bases respectively, with 13 bases between them. Germline-derived CDR1 and CDR2 are LNHDA and SQIVND (reference sequence). The TCR beta CDR3 regions underwent amplification using RNA transcripts as the source. During a first-round RT-PCR of the TCR CDR3, the HTBI primer set was used. TCRdb itself ran the multiplex PCR reads through MiXCR, one entry per CDR3 protein. The sample lists about 840,000 distinct CDR3 sequences, about 38% occurring once.

Sequencing input: blood. The clonotype comes from a man aged 18 to 30 with Graves' hyperthyroidism. The rearrangement links TRBV19 to TRBJ1-5; tentatively, D is TRBD1 (6 bases). CDR3 protein: CASSIGGNRVNQPQHF. The DNA of the CDR3 is TGTGCCAGTAGTATAGGGGGGAACAGGGTCAATCAGCCCCAGCATTTT.